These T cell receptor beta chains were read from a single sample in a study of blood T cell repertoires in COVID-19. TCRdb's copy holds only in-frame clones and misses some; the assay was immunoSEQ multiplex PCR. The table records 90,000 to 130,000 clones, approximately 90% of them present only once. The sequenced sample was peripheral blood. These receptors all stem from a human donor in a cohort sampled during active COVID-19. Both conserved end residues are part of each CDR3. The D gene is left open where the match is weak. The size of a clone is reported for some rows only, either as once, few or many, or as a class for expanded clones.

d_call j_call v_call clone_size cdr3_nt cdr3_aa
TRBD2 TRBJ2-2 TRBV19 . TGTGCCAGTAGGTCTAGCGGGAGCGGGTCCGGGGAGCTGTTTTTT CASRSSGSGSGELFF
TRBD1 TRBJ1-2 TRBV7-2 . TGTGCCAGCAGCCCGGGACAGGGAATCGGCTACACCTTC CASSPGQGIGYTF
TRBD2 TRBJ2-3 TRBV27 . TGTGCCAGCAGTTCGACTAGCGGGAGTTCAGATACGCAGTATTTT CASSSTSGSSDTQYF
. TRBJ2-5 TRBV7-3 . TGTGCCAGCAGCTTGCGGTTCTTGGAGACCCAGTACTTC CASSLRFLETQYF
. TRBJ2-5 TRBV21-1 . TGTGCCAGCAGCGCAACATGGTACCAAGAGACCCAGTACTTC CASSATWYQETQYF
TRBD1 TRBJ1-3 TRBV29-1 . TGCAGCGCCACGACAGGGGCGGGAAACACCATATATTTT CSATTGAGNTIYF
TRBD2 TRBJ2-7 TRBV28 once TGTGCCAGCAGTATACCCGGGGCTAGCGGGATTTACGAGCAGTACTTC CASSIPGASGIYEQYF
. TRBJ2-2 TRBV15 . TGTGCCACCAGCAGAGTGGGGGTTTCGGGGGTAGTTGGCGGGGAGCTGTTTTTT CATSRVGVSGVVGGELFF
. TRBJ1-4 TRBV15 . TGTGCCACCAGCAGAGATTTCGGGACTAATGAAAAACTGTTTTTT CATSRDFGTNEKLFF
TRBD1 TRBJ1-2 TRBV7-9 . TGTGCCAGCAGCATCTGGACAGGGCCCGGCTACACCTTC CASSIWTGPGYTF
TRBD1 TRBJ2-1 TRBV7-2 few TGTGCCAGCAGCAATTATCGGCGGGACAGGGGCGATGAGCAGTTCTTC CASSNYRRDRGDEQFF
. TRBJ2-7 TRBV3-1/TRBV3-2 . TGTGCCAGCAGCCAAGATTTGGACTCTGAAACCGAGCAGTACTTC CASSQDLDSETEQYF
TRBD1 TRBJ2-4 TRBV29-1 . TGCAGCGTTGAAGGGGACAGGGCGGGCAAAAACATTCAGTACTTC CSVEGDRAGKNIQYF
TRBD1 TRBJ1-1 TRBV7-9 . TGTGCCAGCAGACCCCCGGGGACAGGGGTGATGGACACTGAAGCTTTCTTT CASRPPGTGVMDTEAFF
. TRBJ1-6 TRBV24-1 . TGTGCCACCAGTCCCCGGGTTAAGAGTGGTTCACCCCTCCACTTT CATSPRVKSGSPLHF
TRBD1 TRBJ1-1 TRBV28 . TGTGCCAGCAGTTCGGACAGGGGGCGAGAGGCAGCTTTCTTT CASSSDRGREAAFF
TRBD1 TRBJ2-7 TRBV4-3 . TGCGCCAGCAGCCAAACACAGGGGAGTTCCTACGAGCAGTACTTC CASSQTQGSSYEQYF
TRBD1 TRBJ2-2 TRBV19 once TGTGCCAGTAGGGATCCAGGGGGAGCGAACACCGGGGAGCTGTTTTTT CASRDPGGANTGELFF
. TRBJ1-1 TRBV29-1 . TGCAGCGTTGTTTCGTCGAACACTGAAGCTTTCTTT CSVVSSNTEAFF
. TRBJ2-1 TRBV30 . TGTGCCTGGAGAGCTCCGAGCGGCCGGTACAATGAGCAGTTCTTC CAWRAPSGRYNEQFF
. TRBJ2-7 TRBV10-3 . TGTGCCATCAAGAAGGAGGCAGGCGAGCAGTACTTC CAIKKEAGEQYF
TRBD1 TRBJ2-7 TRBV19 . TGTGCCAGTAGTATGGGACAGGGGCTCTTTGAGCAGTACTTC CASSMGQGLFEQYF
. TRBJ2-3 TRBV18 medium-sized TGTGCCAGCTCCCGAGCCGGGACAGATACGCAGTATTTT CASSRAGTDTQYF
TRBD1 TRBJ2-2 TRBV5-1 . TGCGCCAGCAGCTCTCAAGGGGGACAGGGGGTCGGGGAGCTGTTTTTT CASSSQGGQGVGELFF
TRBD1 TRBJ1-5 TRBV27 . TGTGCCAGCAGTATCGGGACAGGGATACAGCCCCAGCATTTT CASSIGTGIQPQHF
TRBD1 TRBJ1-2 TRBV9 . TGTGCCAGCAGCGTATCAGGGGGAAGATCCAACTATGGCTACACCTTC CASSVSGGRSNYGYTF
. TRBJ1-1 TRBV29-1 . TGCAGCGTTGGCGACAGGTCGGAAGCTTTCTTT CSVGDRSEAFF
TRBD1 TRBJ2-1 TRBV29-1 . TGCAGCGTTATAATAGGGACAGGAGGCTACAATGAGCAGTTCTTC CSVIIGTGGYNEQFF
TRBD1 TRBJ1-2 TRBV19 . TGTGCCAGTAGCGAGACAGGGGACGGGGGCGGCTACACCTTC CASSETGDGGGYTF
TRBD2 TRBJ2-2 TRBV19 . TGTGCCAGTAGTATAGGCCTAGCGGGAAACACCGGGGAGCTGTTTTTT CASSIGLAGNTGELFF
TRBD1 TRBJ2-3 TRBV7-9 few TGTGCCAGCAGCCCTGGGGCAGGGGGCGCTAGGGATACGCAGTATTTT CASSPGAGGARDTQYF
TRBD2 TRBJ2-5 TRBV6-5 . TGTGCCAGCAGCCAGGACCGGGGGGGAGAGACCCAGTACTTC CASSQDRGGETQYF
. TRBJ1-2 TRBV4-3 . TGCGCCAGCAGCCAAGATGGGCAGGGGAGCTATGGCTACACCTTC CASSQDGQGSYGYTF
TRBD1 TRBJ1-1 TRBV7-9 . TGTGCCAGCAGCCAAGGACAGGGGGCCACTACTGAAGCTTTCTTT CASSQGQGATTEAFF
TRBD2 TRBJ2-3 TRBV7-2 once TGTGCCAGCAGCTTAGTCGGGACTAGCGGGTTTACAGATACGCAGTATTTT CASSLVGTSGFTDTQYF
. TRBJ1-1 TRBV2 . TGTGCCAGCAGTGATAGGGGGAATGGAGCTTTCTTT CASSDRGNGAFF
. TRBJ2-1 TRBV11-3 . TGTGCCAGCAGCCCTCCCGGAAGCGTGGCCCCCAATGAGCAGTTCTTC CASSPPGSVAPNEQFF
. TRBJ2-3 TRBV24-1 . TGTGCCACCAGGAAGCGGGGCACAGATACGCAGTATTTT CATRKRGTDTQYF
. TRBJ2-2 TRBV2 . TGTGCCAGCATGTATAGAGGCAGAAACACCGGGGAGCTGTTTTTT CASMYRGRNTGELFF
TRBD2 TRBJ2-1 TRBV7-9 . TGTGCCAGCAGCTTAGATCGGGGGCTAGCGGGAGTTCATGAGCAGTTCTTC CASSLDRGLAGVHEQFF
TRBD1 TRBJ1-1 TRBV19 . TGTGCCAGTAGTTCACAGGGGGCTGCGAACACTGAAGCTTTCTTT CASSSQGAANTEAFF
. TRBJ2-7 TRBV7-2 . TGTGCCAGCAGCTTAGTCGGCGGGTACGCCTACGAGCAGTACTTC CASSLVGGYAYEQYF
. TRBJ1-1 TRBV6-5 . TGTGCCAGCATGGCGGGGGCGCACACTGAAGCTTTCTTT CASMAGAHTEAFF
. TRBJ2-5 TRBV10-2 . TGCGCCAGCAGTGAGATCGGGGGGCCATTGGGAGAGACCCAGTACTTC CASSEIGGPLGETQYF
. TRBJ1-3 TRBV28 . TGTGCCAGCAGTCCGGGGGGGGGCTCTGGAAACACCATATATTTT CASSPGGGSGNTIYF
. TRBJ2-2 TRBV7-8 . TGTGCCAGCAGCTTAGGGGGGGCCGGGGAGCTGTTTTTT CASSLGGAGELFF
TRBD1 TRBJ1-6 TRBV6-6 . TGTGCCAGCAGTGACGAGGGACAGGGCTTACCCCTCCACTTT CASSDEGQGLPLHF
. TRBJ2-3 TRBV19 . TGTGCCAGTAGTTCCAGACAGGATACCACAGATACGCAGTATTTT CASSSRQDTTDTQYF
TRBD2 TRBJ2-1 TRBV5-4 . TGTGCCAGCAGCCGGGGGGGAGGGAACTACAATGAGCAGTTCTTC CASSRGGGNYNEQFF
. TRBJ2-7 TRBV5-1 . TGCGCCAGCAGCTTGGAGGCAGGGGATGGCTACGAGCAGTACTTC CASSLEAGDGYEQYF
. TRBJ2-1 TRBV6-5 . TGTGCCAGCAGTCCCCCCCGGGGGACCCTTGGTGAGCAGTTCTTC CASSPPRGTLGEQFF
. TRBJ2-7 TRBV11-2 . TGTGCCAGCAGCATATACAGGAGCTCCTACGAGCAGTACTTC CASSIYRSSYEQYF
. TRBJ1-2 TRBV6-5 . TGTGCCAGCACTAGAGACCTTAACTATGGCTACACCTTC CASTRDLNYGYTF
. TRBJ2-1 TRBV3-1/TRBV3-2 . TGTGCCAGCAGCCAAGTTGGCGGCAGCTCCTACAATGAGCAGTTCTTC CASSQVGGSSYNEQFF
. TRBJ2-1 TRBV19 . TGTGCCAGTAGTATCGGTTCTTTCTCCTACAATGAGCAGTTCTTC CASSIGSFSYNEQFF
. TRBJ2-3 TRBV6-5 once TGTGCCAGCAGTTACGGGACAACGCAGTATTTT CASSYGTTQYF
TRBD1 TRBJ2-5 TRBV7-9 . TGTGCCAGCAGCTCCGGGACAGTTCAAGAGACCCAGTACTTC CASSSGTVQETQYF
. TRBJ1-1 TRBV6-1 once TGTGCCAGCAGTGAAGTCTCTGCGGGGGGCGCAGCTTTCTTT CASSEVSAGGAAFF
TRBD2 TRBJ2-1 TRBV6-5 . TGTGCCAGCAGTCGACGGGAGGGCCGAGAGGAGCAGTTCTTC CASSRREGREEQFF
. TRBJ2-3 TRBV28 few TGTGCCAGCAGGTCCGAGATCACGCAGTATTTT CASRSEITQYF